This T cell receptor (beta chain) was sequenced during a study of brain T cells in children with intractable seizures. The CDR3 is 15 amino acids. Germline loops: CDR1 SNHLY, CDR2 FYNNEI. Trimming shortened V by 6 bases and J by 4 bases, and 16 bases separated the two germline ends. Only cases whose brain tissue showed the highest T cell transcript signatures were sequenced. Patients received at least one anti-epileptic drug before surgery. Assay: immunoSEQ multiplex PCR; the TCRdb copy retains only in-frame clones and omits some. The sample lists fewer than 85,000 clones; about 93% were seen once. V and J are TRBV2 and TRBJ1-3; maybe TRBD1 (5 bases). The sequence came from a boy less than two years old with tuberous sclerosis and intractable seizures. Sequenced here: peripheral blood, sampled at surgery. The CDR3 bases are TGTGCCAGCAGCGGGACCGCTCTGGGCGGAAACACCATATATTTT. Translated, it gives CASSGTALGGNTIYF.